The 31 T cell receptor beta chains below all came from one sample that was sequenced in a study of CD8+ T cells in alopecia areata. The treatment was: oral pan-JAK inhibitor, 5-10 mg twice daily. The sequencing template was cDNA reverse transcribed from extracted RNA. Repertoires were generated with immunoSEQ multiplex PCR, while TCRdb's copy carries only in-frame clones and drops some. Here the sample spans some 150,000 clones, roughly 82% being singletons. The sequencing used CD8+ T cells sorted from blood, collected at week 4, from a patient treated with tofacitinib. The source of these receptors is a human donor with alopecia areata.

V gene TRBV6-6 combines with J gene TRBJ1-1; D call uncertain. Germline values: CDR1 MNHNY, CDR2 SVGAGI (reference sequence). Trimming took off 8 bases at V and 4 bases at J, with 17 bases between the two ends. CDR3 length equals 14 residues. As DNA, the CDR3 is TGTGCCAGCGGTACACAGCCTTATACCACTGAAGCTTTCTTT. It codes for CASGTQPYTTEAFF.

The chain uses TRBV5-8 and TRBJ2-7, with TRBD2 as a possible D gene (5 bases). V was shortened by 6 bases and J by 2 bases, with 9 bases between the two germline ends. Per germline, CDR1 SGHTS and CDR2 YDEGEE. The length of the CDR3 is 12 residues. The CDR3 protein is CASTLRAYEQYF. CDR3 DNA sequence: TGTGCCAGCACCCTGAGGGCCTACGAGCAGTACTTC. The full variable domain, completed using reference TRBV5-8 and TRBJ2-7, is EAGVTQSPTHLIKTRGQQATLRCSPISGHTSVYWYQQALGLGLQFLLWYDEGEERNRGNFPPRFSGRQFPNYSSELNVNALELEDSALYLCASTLRAYEQYFGPGTRLTVT.

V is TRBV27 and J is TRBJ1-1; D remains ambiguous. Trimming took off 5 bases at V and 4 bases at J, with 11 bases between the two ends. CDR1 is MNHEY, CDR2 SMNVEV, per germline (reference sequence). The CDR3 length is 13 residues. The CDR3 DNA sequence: TGTGCCAGCAGTCTCACGGCCGTCACTGAAGCTTTCTTT. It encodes CASSLTAVTEAFF.

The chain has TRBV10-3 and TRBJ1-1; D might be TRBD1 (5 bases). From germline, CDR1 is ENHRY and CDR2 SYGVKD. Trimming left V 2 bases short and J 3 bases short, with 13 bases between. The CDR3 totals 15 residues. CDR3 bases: TGTGCCATCAGTGAGGTAGGGGCGGTATACACTGAAGCTTTCTTT. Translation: CAISEVGAVYTEAFF.

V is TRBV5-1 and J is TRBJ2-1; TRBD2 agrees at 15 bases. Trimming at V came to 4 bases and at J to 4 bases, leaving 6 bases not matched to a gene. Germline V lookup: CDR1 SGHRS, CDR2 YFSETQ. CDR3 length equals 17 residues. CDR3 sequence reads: CASSPGTSGGHYNEQFF. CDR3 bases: TGCGCCAGCAGCCCTGGGACTAGCGGGGGGCATTACAATGAGCAGTTCTTC.

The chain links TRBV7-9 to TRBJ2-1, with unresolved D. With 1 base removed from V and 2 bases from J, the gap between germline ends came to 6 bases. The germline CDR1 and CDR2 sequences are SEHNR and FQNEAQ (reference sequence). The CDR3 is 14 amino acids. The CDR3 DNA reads TGTGCCAGCAGCTTAGTGGGCACCTACAATGAGCAGTTCTTC. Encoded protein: CASSLVGTYNEQFF.

The CDR3 region has the DNA TGTGCCAGCAGCTTAGCGCCGGTCGGGACACCTCACTACGAGCAGTACTTC. Its protein is CASSLAPVGTPHYEQYF. The chain uses TRBV7-8 and TRBJ2-7; weak D call: TRBD1 (6 bases). V was shortened by 0 bases and J by 3 bases, with 18 bases between the two germline ends. This CDR3 region has 17 residues. Germline CDR1 SGHVS, CDR2 FQNEAQ.

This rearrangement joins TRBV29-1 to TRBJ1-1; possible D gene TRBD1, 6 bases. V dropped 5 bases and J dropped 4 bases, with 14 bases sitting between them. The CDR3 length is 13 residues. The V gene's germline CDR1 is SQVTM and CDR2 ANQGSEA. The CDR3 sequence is CSVFGQGLTEAFF. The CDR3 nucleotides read TGCAGCGTTTTTGGCCAGGGGCTCACTGAAGCTTTCTTT.

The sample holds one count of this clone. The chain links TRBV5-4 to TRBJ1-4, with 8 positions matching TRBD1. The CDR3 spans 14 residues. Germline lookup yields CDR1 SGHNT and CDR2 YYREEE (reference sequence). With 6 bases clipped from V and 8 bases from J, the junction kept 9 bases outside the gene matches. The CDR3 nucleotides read TGTGCCAGCACCAATTGGGGGGACAGGGAAAAACTGTTTTTT. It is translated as CASTNWGDREKLFF.

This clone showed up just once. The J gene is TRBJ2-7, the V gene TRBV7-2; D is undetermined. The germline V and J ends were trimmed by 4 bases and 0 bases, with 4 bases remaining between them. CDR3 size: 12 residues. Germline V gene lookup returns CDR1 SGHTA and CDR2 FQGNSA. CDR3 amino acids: CASSYSSYEQYF. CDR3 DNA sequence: TGTGCCAGCAGCTACAGCTCCTACGAGCAGTACTTC. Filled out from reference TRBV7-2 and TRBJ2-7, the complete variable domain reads GAGVSQSPSNKVTEKGKDVELRCDPISGHTALYWYRQSLGQGLEFLIYFQGNSAPDKSGLPSDRFSAERTGGSVSTLTIQRTQQEDSAVYLCASSYSSYEQYFGPGTRLTVT.

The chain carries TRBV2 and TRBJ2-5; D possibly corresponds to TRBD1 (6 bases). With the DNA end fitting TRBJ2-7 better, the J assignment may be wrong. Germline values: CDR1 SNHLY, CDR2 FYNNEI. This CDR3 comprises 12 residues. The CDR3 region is CASSRGAYEQYF. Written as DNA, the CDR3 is TGTGCCAGCAGCAGGGGCGCCTACGAGCAGTACTTC.

The CDR3 DNA follows: TGTGCCACCAGCAGAGCGGGGGAGAAGGATACGCAGTATTTT. It codes for CATSRAGEKDTQYF. The chain couples TRBV15 to TRBJ2-3; D may be TRBD2 (6 bases). Per germline, CDR1 LNHNV and CDR2 YYDKDF (reference sequence). CDR3 size: 14 residues. The V and J ends lost 1 base and 6 bases respectively, with 11 bases between them.

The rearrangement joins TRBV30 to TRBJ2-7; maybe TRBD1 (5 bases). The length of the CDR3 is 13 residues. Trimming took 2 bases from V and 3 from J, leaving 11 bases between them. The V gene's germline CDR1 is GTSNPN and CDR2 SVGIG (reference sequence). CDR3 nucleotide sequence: TGTGCCTGGAGTAGCACAGGCTTCTACGAGCAGTACTTC. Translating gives CAWSSTGFYEQYF.

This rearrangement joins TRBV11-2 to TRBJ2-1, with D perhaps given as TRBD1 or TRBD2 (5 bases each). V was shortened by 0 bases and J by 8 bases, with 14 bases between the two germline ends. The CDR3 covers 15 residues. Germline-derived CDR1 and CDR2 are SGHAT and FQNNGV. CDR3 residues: CASSLDWGNIDEQFF. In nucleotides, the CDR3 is TGTGCCAGCAGCTTAGATTGGGGGAATATCGATGAGCAGTTCTTC.

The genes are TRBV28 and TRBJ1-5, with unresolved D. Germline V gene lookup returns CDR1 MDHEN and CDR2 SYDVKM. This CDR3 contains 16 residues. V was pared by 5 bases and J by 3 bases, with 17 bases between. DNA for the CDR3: TGTGCCAGCAGTCCCCCGATCGGGCGAACCAATCAGCCCCAGCATTTT. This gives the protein CASSPPIGRTNQPQHF.

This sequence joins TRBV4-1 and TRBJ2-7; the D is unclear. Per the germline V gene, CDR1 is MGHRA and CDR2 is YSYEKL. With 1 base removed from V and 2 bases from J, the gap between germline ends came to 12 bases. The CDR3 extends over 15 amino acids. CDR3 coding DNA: TGCGCCAGCAGCCAAGGGTATTCAAGTACCTACGAGCAGTACTTC. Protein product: CASSQGYSSTYEQYF.

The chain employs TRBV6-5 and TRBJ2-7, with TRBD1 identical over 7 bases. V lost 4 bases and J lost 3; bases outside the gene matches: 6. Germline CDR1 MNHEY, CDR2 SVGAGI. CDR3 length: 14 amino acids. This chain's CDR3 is CASSWGTVNYEQYF. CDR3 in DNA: TGTGCCAGCAGTTGGGGGACAGTTAACTACGAGCAGTACTTC.

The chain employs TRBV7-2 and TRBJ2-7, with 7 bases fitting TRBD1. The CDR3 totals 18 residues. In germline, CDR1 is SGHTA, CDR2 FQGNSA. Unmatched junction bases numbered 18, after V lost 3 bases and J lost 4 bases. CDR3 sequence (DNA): TGTGCCAGCAGCTTTTCTGGGGGCCCCGCAGGGGGACGGTACGAGCAGTACTTC. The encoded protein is CASSFSGGPAGGRYEQYF. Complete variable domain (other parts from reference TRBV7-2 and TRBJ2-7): GAGVSQSPSNKVTEKGKDVELRCDPISGHTALYWYRQSLGQGLEFLIYFQGNSAPDKSGLPSDRFSAERTGGSVSTLTIQRTQQEDSAVYLCASSFSGGPAGGRYEQYFGPGTRLTVT.

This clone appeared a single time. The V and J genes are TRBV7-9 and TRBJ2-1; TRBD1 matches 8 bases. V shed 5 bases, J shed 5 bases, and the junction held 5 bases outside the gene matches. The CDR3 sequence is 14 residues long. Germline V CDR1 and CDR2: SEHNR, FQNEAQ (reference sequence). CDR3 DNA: TGTGCCAGCAGCCCTCGGACAGGGCACAATGAGCAGTTCTTC. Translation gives CASSPRTGHNEQFF.

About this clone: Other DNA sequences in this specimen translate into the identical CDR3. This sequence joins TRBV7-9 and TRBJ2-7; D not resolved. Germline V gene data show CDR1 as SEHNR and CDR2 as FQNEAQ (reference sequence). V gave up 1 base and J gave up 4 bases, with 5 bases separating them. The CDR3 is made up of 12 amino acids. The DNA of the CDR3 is TGTGCCAGCAGCTTAGATTTGTACGAGCAGTACTTC. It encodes CASSLDLYEQYF.

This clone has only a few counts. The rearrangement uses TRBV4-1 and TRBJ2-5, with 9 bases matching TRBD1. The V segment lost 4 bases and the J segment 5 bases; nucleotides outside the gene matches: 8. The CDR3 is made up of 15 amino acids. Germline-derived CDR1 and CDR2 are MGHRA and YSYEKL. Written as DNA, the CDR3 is TGCGCCAGCAGCCCCCGACAGGGGGGGAGGGAGACCCAGTACTTC. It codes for CASSPRQGGRETQYF.

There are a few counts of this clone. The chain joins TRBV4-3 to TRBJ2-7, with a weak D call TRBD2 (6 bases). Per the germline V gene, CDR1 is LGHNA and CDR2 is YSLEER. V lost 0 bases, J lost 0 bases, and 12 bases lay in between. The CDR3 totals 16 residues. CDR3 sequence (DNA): TGCGCCAGCAGCCAAGATCCCCTGACTAGCTCCTACGAGCAGTACTTC. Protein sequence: CASSQDPLTSSYEQYF.

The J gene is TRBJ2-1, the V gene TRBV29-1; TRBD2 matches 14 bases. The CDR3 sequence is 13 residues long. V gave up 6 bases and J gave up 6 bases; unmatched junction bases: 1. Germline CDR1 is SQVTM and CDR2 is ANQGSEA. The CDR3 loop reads CSVGTSGGNEQFF. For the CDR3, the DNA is TGCAGCGTGGGGACTAGCGGGGGCAATGAGCAGTTCTTC.

The CDR3 sequence: CASSDSTDTQYF. CDR3 coding DNA: TGTGCCAGCAGCGATAGCACAGATACGCAGTATTTT. This chain uses TRBV7-9 with TRBJ2-3; D ambiguous. The CDR3 consists of 12 residues. Germline V CDR1 and CDR2: SEHNR, FQNEAQ (reference sequence). V lost 5 bases and J 0 bases, leaving 3 bases between the germline ends.

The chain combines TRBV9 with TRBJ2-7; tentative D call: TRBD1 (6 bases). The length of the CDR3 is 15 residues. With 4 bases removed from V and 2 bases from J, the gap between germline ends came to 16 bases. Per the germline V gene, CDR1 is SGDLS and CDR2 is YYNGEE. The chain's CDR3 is CASSPSRGSTYEQYF. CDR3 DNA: TGTGCCAGCAGCCCATCCAGGGGCAGCACCTACGAGCAGTACTTC. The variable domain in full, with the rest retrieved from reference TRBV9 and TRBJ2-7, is DSGVTQTPKHLITATGQRVTLRCSPRSGDLSVYWYQQSLDQGLQFLIQYYNGEERAKGNILERFSAQQFPDLHSELNLSSLELGDSALYFCASSPSRGSTYEQYFGPGTRLTVT.

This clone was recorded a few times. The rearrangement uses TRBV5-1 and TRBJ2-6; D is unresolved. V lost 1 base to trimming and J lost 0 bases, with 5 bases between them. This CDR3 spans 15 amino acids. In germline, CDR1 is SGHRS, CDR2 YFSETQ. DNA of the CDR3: TGCGCCAGCAGCTTGAGAAGCTCTGGGGCCAACGTCCTGACTTTC. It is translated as CASSLRSSGANVLTF.

The CDR3 here is CASSYSTTDTQYF. In nucleotides, the CDR3 is TGTGCCAGCAGTTACTCTACTACAGATACGCAGTATTTT. The chain recombines TRBV6-5 with TRBJ2-3; the D is unclear. Germline CDR1 MNHEY, CDR2 SVGAGI. The CDR3 consists of 13 residues. Trimming took 0 bases from V and 3 from J, leaving 4 bases between them.

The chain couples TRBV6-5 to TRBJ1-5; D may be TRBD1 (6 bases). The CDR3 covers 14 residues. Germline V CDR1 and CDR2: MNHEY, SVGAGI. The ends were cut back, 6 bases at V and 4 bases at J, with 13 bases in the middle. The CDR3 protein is CASSPTGSNQPQHF. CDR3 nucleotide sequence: TGTGCCAGCAGCCCCACAGGGTCTAATCAGCCCCAGCATTTT.

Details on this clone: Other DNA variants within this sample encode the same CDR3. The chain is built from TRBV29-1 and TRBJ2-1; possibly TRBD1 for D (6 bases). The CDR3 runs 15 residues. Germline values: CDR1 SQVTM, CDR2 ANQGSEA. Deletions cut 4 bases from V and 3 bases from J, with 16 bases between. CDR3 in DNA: TGCAGCGTTGTGCTCCGGGACACACTCTACAATGAGCAGTTCTTC. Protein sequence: CSVVLRDTLYNEQFF.

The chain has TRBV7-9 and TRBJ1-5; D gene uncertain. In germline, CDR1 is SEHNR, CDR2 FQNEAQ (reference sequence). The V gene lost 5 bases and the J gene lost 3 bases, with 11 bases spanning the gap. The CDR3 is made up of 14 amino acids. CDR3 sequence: CASSPPEANQPQHF. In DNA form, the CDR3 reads TGTGCCAGCAGCCCTCCCGAGGCCAATCAGCCCCAGCATTTT.

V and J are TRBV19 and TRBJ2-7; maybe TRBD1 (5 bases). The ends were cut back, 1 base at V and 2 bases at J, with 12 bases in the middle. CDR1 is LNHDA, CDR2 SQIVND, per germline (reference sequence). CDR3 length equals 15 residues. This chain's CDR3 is CASSIVGDSPYEQYF. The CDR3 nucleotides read TGTGCCAGTAGTATAGTAGGCGACAGTCCCTACGAGCAGTACTTC. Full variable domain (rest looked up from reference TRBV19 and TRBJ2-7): DGGITQSPKYLFRKEGQNVTLSCEQNLNHDAMYWYRQDPGQGLRLIYYSQIVNDFQKGDIAEGYSVSREKKESFPLTVTSAQKNPTAFYLCASSIVGDSPYEQYFGPGTRLTVT.